These 29 T cell receptor beta chains originate from one sample sequenced in a study of cytomegalovirus exposure and HLA in healthy donors. The PCR contained 60 Vbeta and 13 Jbeta primers. Sequencing was performed with immunoSEQ multiplex PCR; in TCRdb, only in-frame clones are kept and a portion is missing. This table has 150,000 to 180,000 clones, about four fifths appearing once. Sample: PBMCs. Receptor source: a man aged 18 to 30 in good health and CMV-seronegative.

This clone has a handful of counts. The CDR3 coding sequence is TGTGCCAGCAGCGCAACAGGGTTCGAGCAGTTCTTC. Translating it yields CASSATGFEQFF. The chain joins TRBV9 to TRBJ2-1; D may be TRBD1 (6 bases). The V end lost 3 bases, the J end lost 10 bases, and 11 bases lay between the germline ends. The CDR3 runs to 12 residues. The germline V gene encodes CDR1 SGDLS and CDR2 YYNGEE. Full variable domain (missing parts from reference TRBV9 and TRBJ2-1): DSGVTQTPKHLITATGQRVTLRCSPRSGDLSVYWYQQSLDQGLQFLIQYYNGEERAKGNILERFSAQQFPDLHSELNLSSLELGDSALYFCASSATGFEQFFGPGTRLTVL.

This chain uses TRBV29-1 with TRBJ1-2; D gene unclear. The CDR3 has 13 amino acids. V shed 3 bases and J shed 5 bases, with 13 bases lying between them. Germline lookup yields CDR1 SQVTM and CDR2 ANQGSEA. CDR3 protein: CSVEVGAAYGYTF. CDR3 in DNA: TGCAGCGTTGAGGTGGGCGCCGCGTATGGCTACACCTTC.

The CDR3 sequence is CASSLLQAPYEQYF. The DNA for the CDR3 is TGTGCCAGCAGCCTCCTACAGGCCCCCTACGAGCAGTACTTC. The V and J genes are TRBV7-2 and TRBJ2-7; D is possibly TRBD1 (5 bases). Germline V gene sequence: CDR1 SGHTA, CDR2 FQGNSA. The CDR3 spans 14 residues. V dropped 5 bases and J dropped 2 bases, with 13 bases sitting between them.

This chain links TRBV5-4 with TRBJ1-2, with D possibly TRBD1 on 6 matching bases. The CDR3 extends over 15 amino acids. V was trimmed by 4 bases and J by 0 bases, leaving 13 bases between them. Germline-derived CDR1 and CDR2 are SGHNT and YYREEE (reference sequence). The CDR3 DNA reads as TGTGCCAGCAGCCAGGGAACAGGGCCTAACTATGGCTACACCTTC. Translated, it gives CASSQGTGPNYGYTF.

The rearrangement links TRBV25-1 to TRBJ2-1, with 14 bases that match TRBD2. This CDR3 comprises 16 residues. The germline gives CDR1 MGHDK, CDR2 SYGVNS. V was pared by 3 bases and J by 9 bases, with 7 bases of the junction left unmatched. The CDR3 is CASSDRLAGGRGEQFF. CDR3 DNA: TGTGCCAGCAGTGACCGACTAGCGGGGGGGCGTGGTGAGCAGTTCTTC.

In its sample, this clone was seen a few times. The rearrangement uses TRBV19 and TRBJ1-5, with D maybe TRBD1 (6 bases). V was shortened by 5 bases and J by 2 bases, with 16 bases between the two germline ends. CDR1 LNHDA and CDR2 SQIVND come from the germline V gene (reference sequence). This CDR3 is 16 amino acids long. The CDR3 DNA reads as TGTGCCAGTAGTCCGCCGGGGGGGCGAGGCAATCAGCCCCAGCATTTT. It yields the protein CASSPPGGRGNQPQHF.

The chain has TRBV21-1 and TRBJ2-1; the D call in the table, TRBD2, was not verified against the DNA. TRBV21-1 is a pseudogene. The CDR3 runs 16 residues. The CDR3 protein is CASSFPPGLGSNEQFF. The CDR3 coding sequence is TGTGCCAGCAGCTTTCCACCGGGACTAGGTAGCAATGAGCAGTTCTTC.

This chain links TRBV28 with TRBJ2-2, with D unresolved. The germline V gene has CDR1 MDHEN and CDR2 SYDVKM. The CDR3 runs to 17 residues. V shed 4 bases and J shed 0 bases, with 15 bases lying between them. CDR3 protein: CASSSTDTSPNTGELFF. For the CDR3, the DNA is TGTGCCAGCAGTTCCACCGACACTTCACCGAACACCGGGGAGCTGTTTTTT.

The rearrangement joins TRBV27 to TRBJ2-1; the match to TRBD2 covers 13 bases. CDR1 is MNHEY and CDR2 is SMNVEV in the germline V gene (reference sequence). This CDR3 has 19 residues. J lost 0 bases, V lost 5 bases, and 10 bases had no gene match. The CDR3 loop reads CASSTRTSGGWSSYNEQFF. CDR3 nucleotides: TGTGCCAGCAGTACACGGACTAGCGGGGGTTGGAGCTCCTACAATGAGCAGTTCTTC.

The J gene is TRBJ1-1, the V gene TRBV19; D ambiguous. Germline V CDR1 and CDR2: LNHDA, SQIVND (reference sequence). V was pared by 3 bases and J by 6 bases, with 8 bases between. The CDR3 has 12 amino acids. The CDR3 reads CASSIPPAEAFF. CDR3 bases: TGTGCCAGTAGTATCCCCCCCGCTGAAGCTTTCTTT. The complete variable domain, with remaining parts taken from reference TRBV19 and TRBJ1-1, reads DGGITQSPKYLFRKEGQNVTLSCEQNLNHDAMYWYRQDPGQGLRLIYYSQIVNDFQKGDIAEGYSVSREKKESFPLTVTSAQKNPTAFYLCASSIPPAEAFFGQGTRLTVV.

The rearrangement links TRBV19 to TRBJ2-3; D perhaps matches TRBD1 (5 bases). The ends were cut back, 3 bases at V and 10 bases at J, with 23 bases in the middle. This CDR3 region has 16 residues. Germline V CDR1 and CDR2: LNHDA, SQIVND (reference sequence). CDR3 loop: CASSIRFRVDLRAQYF. The CDR3, as DNA: TGTGCCAGTAGTATTCGCTTCAGGGTCGATCTTAGGGCGCAGTATTTT.

The chain employs TRBV4-1 and TRBJ1-1; the D gene is possibly TRBD1 (5 bases). Germline-derived CDR1 and CDR2 are MGHRA and YSYEKL. CDR3 length equals 14 residues. Trimming stripped 4 bases from V and 0 bases from J, with 9 bases between. The CDR3 loop is CASSRQGMNTEAFF. The CDR3 DNA sequence: TGCGCCAGCAGCCGTCAGGGAATGAACACTGAAGCTTTCTTT.

V is TRBV5-1 and J is TRBJ2-5; D is possibly TRBD2 (7 bases). V was cut by 4 bases and J by 5 bases, with 18 bases left in between. Per germline, CDR1 SGHRS and CDR2 YFSETQ. This CDR3 is 15 amino acids long. The CDR3 loop reads CASSPLGGAGETQYF. The CDR3, as DNA: TGCGCCAGCAGCCCGCTAGGGGGGGCCGGGGAGACCCAGTACTTC.

This chain links TRBV10-3 with TRBJ2-7; 7 positions agree with TRBD2. The V gene's germline CDR1 is ENHRY and CDR2 SYGVKD. This CDR3 spans 14 amino acids. Germline trimming cut 8 bases from V and 1 base from J; bases unmatched to any gene: 8. CDR3 DNA: TGTGCCATCTCTTCCCGGGGGGAATCCTACGAGCAGTACTTC. It translates to CAISSRGESYEQYF.

Turning to this clone: Other DNA variants within this sample encode the same CDR3. The chain has TRBV13 and TRBJ1-1; 8 nucleotides line up with TRBD1. CDR3 length: 15 residues. V shed 4 bases and J 11 bases; nucleotides not matched to a gene: 15. Germline CDR1 PRHDT, CDR2 FYEKMQ (reference sequence). Here the CDR3 DNA reads TGTGCCAGCAGCTCCCCCCGACAGGGGAAACTCGAGGCTTTCTTT. This translates into CASSSPRQGKLEAFF.

The rearrangement joins TRBV11-2 to TRBJ1-5; a possible D gene is TRBD1 (5 bases). Trimming removed 1 base from V and 0 bases from J, with 13 bases in between. Germline V CDR1 and CDR2: SGHAT, FQNNGV. This CDR3 has 17 amino acids. This CDR3 is CASSLGDLGGSNQPQHF. The CDR3 DNA reads TGTGCCAGCAGCTTAGGGGATCTCGGGGGTAGCAATCAGCCCCAGCATTTT.

V and J are TRBV6-5 and TRBJ2-1; 7 positions agree with TRBD1. The CDR3 contains 14 residues. V was pared by 6 bases and J by 4 bases, with 6 bases of the junction left unmatched. CDR1 is MNHEY, CDR2 SVGAGI, per germline. CDR3 nucleotide sequence: TGTGCCAGCAGCCACGGGACAGCTTACAATGAGCAGTTCTTC. Translation: CASSHGTAYNEQFF.

The chain combines TRBV29-1 with TRBJ2-7; D is possibly TRBD1 (6 bases). Germline lookup yields CDR1 SQVTM and CDR2 ANQGSEA. V lost 7 bases, J lost 0 bases, and 19 bases lay in between. CDR3 length equals 15 residues. The CDR3 bases are TGCAGCGCCCCCGACAGGTACAAAAGCTCCTACGAGCAGTACGTC. Translating it yields CSAPDRYKSSYEQYV.

The V call is TRBV6-5, the J call TRBJ1-2; D gene unclear. The germline V and J ends were trimmed by 0 bases and 7 bases, with 12 bases remaining between them. The CDR3 contains 14 residues. In germline, CDR1 is MNHEY, CDR2 SVGAGI. In DNA form, the CDR3 reads TGTGCCAGCAGTTACTCGAACGCGCGGGGTGGCTACACCTTC. Protein: CASSYSNARGGYTF.

The chain joins TRBV4-1 to TRBJ2-3, with 8 bases identical to TRBD2. The CDR3 length is 17 residues. Germline-derived CDR1 and CDR2 are MGHRA and YSYEKL. V lost 2 bases and J lost 0; bases outside the gene matches: 7. The CDR3 loop reads CASSQPQLAESTDTQYF. In nucleotides, the CDR3 is TGCGCCAGCAGCCAACCTCAACTAGCGGAGAGCACAGATACGCAGTATTTT.

This chain uses TRBV5-1 with TRBJ2-3; no firm D call. V lost 0 bases to trimming and J lost 1 base, with 6 bases between them. The V gene's germline CDR1 is SGHRS and CDR2 YFSETQ. The CDR3 covers 14 residues. As DNA, the CDR3 is TGCGCCAGCAGCTTGGACGTAGGCACAGATACGCAGTATTTT. Its protein is CASSLDVGTDTQYF.

This rearrangement joins TRBV5-5 to TRBJ2-3, with a possible D match to TRBD1 (6 bases). This CDR3 spans 14 amino acids. Germline V lookup: CDR1 SGHKS, CDR2 YYEKEE (reference sequence). Trimming cost V 2 bases and J 4 bases, with 11 bases left between them. CDR3 amino acids: CASSFGGASDTQYF. CDR3 bases: TGTGCCAGCAGCTTTGGGGGCGCATCAGATACGCAGTATTTT.

V gene TRBV5-1 combines with J gene TRBJ2-2; TRBD1 matches at 7 bases. The CDR3 runs 15 residues. J was trimmed by 0 bases and V by 4 bases; bases with no gene match: 3. Per the germline V gene, CDR1 is SGHRS and CDR2 is YFSETQ. The CDR3 DNA is TGCGCCAGCAGCGGGGGACAGACGAACACCGGGGAGCTGTTTTTT. Translated: CASSGGQTNTGELFF.

V gene TRBV7-8 combines with J gene TRBJ2-5; 10 bases line up with TRBD1. The CDR3 contains 15 residues. The junction had 8 bases not matched to a gene; V was cut back by 5 bases and J by 5 bases. The germline CDR1 and CDR2 sequences are SGHVS and FQNEAQ. CDR3 loop: CASSRTGGNRETQYF. In nucleotides, the CDR3 is TGTGCCAGCAGCCGGACAGGGGGTAATCGGGAGACCCAGTACTTC.

The J gene is TRBJ1-2, the V gene TRBV7-9; possibly TRBD1 for D (6 bases). Between the trimmed V and J ends, which lost 8 bases and 7 bases, there was a span of 20 bases. This CDR3 region has 14 residues. CDR1 SEHNR and CDR2 FQNEAQ come from the germline V gene (reference sequence). In nucleotides, the CDR3 is TGTGCCAGCCACCGGCTGGCCTGGACAGTTGGCTACACCTTC. It encodes CASHRLAWTVGYTF.

V is TRBV28 and J is TRBJ1-1; TRBD1 might be the D (5 bases). Looked up from germline, CDR1 is MDHEN and CDR2 is SYDVKM. This CDR3 contains 14 residues. Trimming took 3 bases from V and 3 from J, leaving 11 bases between them. The DNA of the CDR3 is TGTGCCAGCAGTTTTTTGGGGGGGGACACTGAAGCTTTCTTT. Protein sequence: CASSFLGGDTEAFF.

The V call is TRBV11-2, the J call TRBJ2-6, with 12 nucleotides matching TRBD1. Germline V gives CDR1 SGHAT, CDR2 FQNNGV. This CDR3 region has 19 residues. With 1 base clipped from V and 3 bases from J, the junction kept 7 bases outside the gene matches. The DNA of the CDR3 is TGTGCCAGCAGCTTAGTGACCCGGGACAGGGGGCTTGGGGCCAACGTCCTGACTTTC. Protein: CASSLVTRDRGLGANVLTF. Filled out from reference TRBV11-2 and TRBJ2-6, the complete variable domain reads EAGVAQSPRYKIIEKRQSVAFWCNPISGHATLYWYQQILGQGPKLLIQFQNNGVVDDSQLPKDRFSAERLKGVDSTLKIQPAKLEDSAVYLCASSLVTRDRGLGANVLTFGAGSRLTVL.

The chain combines TRBV5-1 with TRBJ1-1, with 9 bases fitting TRBD1. CDR1 is SGHRS and CDR2 is YFSETQ in the germline V gene. Unmatched junction bases numbered 6, after V lost 5 bases and J lost 1 base. The CDR3 has 15 amino acids. The CDR3: CASRGSGQGNTEAFF. CDR3 sequence (DNA): TGCGCCAGCAGGGGGTCGGGACAGGGGAACACTGAAGCTTTCTTT.

This clone was counted between two and nine times. V and J are TRBV7-2 and TRBJ2-3; 11 nucleotides align to TRBD1. Germline V gene data show CDR1 as SGHTA and CDR2 as FQGNSA. V was clipped by 5 bases and J by 6 bases; unmatched bases: 7. This CDR3 comprises 15 residues. The DNA of the CDR3 is TGTGCCAGCAGCCCCGGACAGGGGGCATTCGATACGCAGTATTTT. Its translation: CASSPGQGAFDTQYF.